This is a list of T cell receptor beta chains from one sample in a study of T cells in Graves' hyperthyroidism and ophthalmopathy. TCRdb passed the multiplex PCR reads through MiXCR, listing each CDR3 protein once. The sample holds fewer than 110,000 distinct CDR3 sequences, about 50% seen once. Sequenced sample: blood. The receptors derive from a man aged 35 to 55 with Graves' hyperthyroidism. The CDR3 runs from the conserved cysteine through the conserved F or W. The D gene is left open where the match is weak. Clone size is given for some rows only: seen once, a few or many times, or a class if the clone is expanded.

clone size | D gene | J gene | V gene | CDR3 protein
. | . | TRBJ1-5 | TRBV21-1 | CAGSNQPQHF
. | . | TRBJ2-5 | TRBV7-8 | CASSLYPSSWGETQYF
. | . | TRBJ1-5 | TRBV7-2 | CASSRGGLSNQPQHF
many | . | TRBJ2-3 | TRBV12-3/TRBV12-4 | CASSTAGLGSTDTQYF
many | . | TRBJ2-6 | TRBV6-2/TRBV6-3 | CASSYHESSGANVLTF
few | . | TRBJ1-5 | TRBV28 | CASSLSGGINQPQHF
many | TRBD2 | TRBJ2-2 | TRBV7-9 | CALSASGMNTGELFF
. | TRBD2 | TRBJ2-1 | TRBV7-2 | CASSLPTSGREQFF
many | . | TRBJ2-7 | TRBV7-9 | CASSLAGGAYEQYF
. | . | TRBJ2-5 | TRBV20-1 | CSARRGPQETQYF
. | TRBD2 | TRBJ2-5 | TRBV2 | CASIGTSGQETQYF
. | . | TRBJ2-5 | TRBV7-2 | CARDWYSQETQYF
. | . | TRBJ2-7 | TRBV20-1 | CSARGLGEQYF
many | . | TRBJ1-5 | TRBV7-8 | CASSPTGGQPQHF
many | TRBD1 | TRBJ1-2 | TRBV11-2 | CASSRGQGNSYGYTF
many | . | TRBJ1-3 | TRBV13 | CASSLQAGVGNTIYF
. | . | TRBJ1-2 | TRBV27 | CASSPGEAWNYGYTF
many | TRBD1 | TRBJ1-2 | TRBV4-1 | CASSHYGRGPGYTF
. | . | TRBJ1-3 | TRBV24-1 | CATSVGGQGNTIYF
many | . | TRBJ1-4 | TRBV5-1 | CASSLEGGAPNEKLFF
many | . | TRBJ2-7 | TRBV29-1 | CSVEAGPTYEQYF
many | . | TRBJ1-2 | TRBV19 | CASSFRINYGYTF
many | . | TRBJ2-1 | TRBV20-1 | CSARGGQRSYNEQFF
many | TRBD1 | TRBJ1-5 | TRBV12-3/TRBV12-4 | CASSFRDRGHQPQHF
. | . | TRBJ1-5 | TRBV7-8 | CASSPGQVKDQPQHF
. | . | TRBJ1-5 | TRBV7-3 | CASSRSYQETQHF
many | . | TRBJ2-1 | TRBV29-1 | CSVEGGSPYNEQFF
many | TRBD1 | TRBJ1-2 | TRBV7-2 | CASKGTGDGVNGYTF
many | TRBD1 | TRBJ2-5 | TRBV15 | CATSRGQGPQETQYF
. | TRBD1 | TRBJ2-5 | TRBV6-2/TRBV6-3 | CASSRDRAEETQYF
. | TRBD1 | TRBJ1-5 | TRBV2 | CASRLTGTGGQPQHF
many | TRBD2 | TRBJ2-5 | TRBV11-2 | CASRPLRGEGGTQYF
many | . | TRBJ1-2 | TRBV5-1 | CASSMDGSYGYTF
. | TRBD2 | TRBJ2-5 | TRBV18 | CASSPVTAGRETQYF
many | . | TRBJ2-3 | TRBV20-1 | CSAWSENTDTQYF
many | TRBD2 | TRBJ2-1 | TRBV5-1 | CASSLLAGVNEQFF
. | TRBD1 | TRBJ2-2 | TRBV24-1 | CATGQGGGELFF
many | . | TRBJ2-7 | TRBV7-3 | CASSSGASSDEQYF
many | . | TRBJ2-7 | TRBV28 | CASRAAGRNEQYF
. | . | TRBJ2-6 | TRBV7-2 | CASSHRTF
. | TRBD2 | TRBJ2-3 | TRBV5-4 | CASSPPGLANEQYF
. | TRBD2 | TRBJ2-1 | TRBV2 | CASSEVAGGLISEQFF
many | TRBD2 | TRBJ2-3 | TRBV6-6 | CASSTRLAGLVDTQYF
once | . | TRBJ1-1 | TRBV19 | CASSVIVGTEASF
many | . | TRBJ2-7 | TRBV12-3/TRBV12-4 | CASSFYTKSYEQYF
many | . | TRBJ2-1 | TRBV6-5 | CASSYDRGSNNEQFF
. | TRBD1 | TRBJ2-3 | TRBV24-1 | CATSSRNRGGTDTQYF
. | . | TRBJ2-1 | TRBV20-1 | CSASVGGIVGTVDNEQFF
. | . | TRBJ1-5 | TRBV19 | CASSMWDQPQDF
many | . | TRBJ2-7 | TRBV6-5 | CASSYGASYEQYF
. | TRBD1 | TRBJ2-3 | TRBV7-3 | CASGQGAQYF
many | . | TRBJ2-2 | TRBV5-1 | CASSLARYNTGELFF
few | . | TRBJ1-1 | TRBV12-3/TRBV12-4 | CASRRKQGLEAFF
many | . | TRBJ2-7 | TRBV4-2 | CASSQGSEQYF
. | TRBD2 | TRBJ2-3 | TRBV12-3/TRBV12-4 | CASSRAGVDTQYF
many | . | TRBJ2-5 | TRBV7-9 | CASSLALGGETQYF
few | TRBD1 | TRBJ1-2 | TRBV4-2 | CASSQVTGDLYYGYTF
. | . | TRBJ1-1 | TRBV19 | CASSGRRSGGNEAFF
many | TRBD1 | TRBJ1-1 | TRBV20-1 | CSAVTGARTEAFF
many | . | TRBJ2-1 | TRBV4-2 | CASSQEGGGYEQFF